Listed here is a single T cell receptor (beta chain). Antigen: not known. This sample was taken from a study of OX40 agonist ivuxolimab in advanced cancers. Study-level information: It was permissible to have had prior anti-PD-1, anti-PD-L1 or anti-CTLA-4 therapy, and around 40% had some. General study findings and limits: Blood T cells, both CD4+ and CD8+, expanded clonally by week 6 at 0.1 to 3.0 mg/kg.

The protocol was immunoSEQ multiplex PCR, while the TCRdb copy is restricted to in-frame clones and leaves out a portion. The table has some 58,000 clones, 86% seen once; the top ten hold roughly 13%. Germline CDR1 is KGHSH and CDR2 is LQKENI. This CDR3 is built from 18 residues. The V and J ends lost 1 base and 3 bases, in that order; junction bases with no gene match: 12. Systemic immunosuppression or a history of autoimmune disease excluded patients. The chain employs TRBV18 and TRBJ1-1; 9 bases are shared with TRBD1. The source material was CD4+ or CD8+ T cells sorted from blood, sampled in a trial of the OX40 agonist ivuxolimab. The TCR sequence derives from an adult with an advanced solid tumor such as melanoma, head and neck, liver or kidney cancer. CDR3 bases: TGTGCCAGCTCACCACATCGCCCGGGACAGGGCTCGGACACTGAAGCTTTCTTT. This sequence encodes CASSPHRPGQGSDTEAFF.